What follows describes a single TCR beta chain. Trimming left V 3 bases short and J 5 bases short, with 11 bases between. Germline-derived CDR1 and CDR2 are MNHEY and SMNVEV (reference sequence). The CDR3 spans 15 residues. This entry comes from a study of shared T cell receptors in the human thymus. Repertoires were generated with immunoSEQ multiplex PCR, while TCRdb's copy carries only in-frame clones and drops some. The sample lists roughly 700,000 clones; 85% to 90% were seen once. Another study also made use of these data, one on human thymus T cells. That study reports: Thymus specimens were resections from corrective heart surgery. Gene usage (both V and J) appeared biased in thymic and blood repertoires.

The source is a boy younger than two with a congenital heart defect. The chain joins TRBV27 to TRBJ1-6; possibly TRBD1 for D (5 bases). The sample taken for sequencing was thymocytes. CDR3 sequence: CASSFRDYNNSPLHF. In DNA, the CDR3 is TGTGCCAGCAGTTTCCGGGACTACAATAATTCACCCCTCCACTTT.